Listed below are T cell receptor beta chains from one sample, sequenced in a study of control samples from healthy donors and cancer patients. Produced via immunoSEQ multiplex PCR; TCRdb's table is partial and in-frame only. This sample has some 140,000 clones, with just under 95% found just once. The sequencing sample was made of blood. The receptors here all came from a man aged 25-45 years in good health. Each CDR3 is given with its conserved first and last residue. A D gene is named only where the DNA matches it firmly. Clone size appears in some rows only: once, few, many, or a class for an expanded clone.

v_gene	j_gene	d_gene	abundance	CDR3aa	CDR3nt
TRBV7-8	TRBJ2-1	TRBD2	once	CASSPRTSGNYNEQFF	TGTGCCAGCAGCCCTCGGACTAGCGGGAACTACAATGAGCAGTTCTTC
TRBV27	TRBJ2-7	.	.	CASSLLDGEQYF	TGTGCCAGCAGTTTATTGGACGGGGAGCAGTACTTC
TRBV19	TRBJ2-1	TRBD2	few	CASSIPLGLAGDNEQFF	TGTGCCAGTAGTATTCCCCTCGGACTAGCGGGGGACAATGAGCAGTTCTTC
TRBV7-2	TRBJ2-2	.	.	CATPKTLSGANTGELFF	TGTGCCACCCCTAAAACCCTTAGCGGAGCGAACACCGGGGAGCTGTTTTTT
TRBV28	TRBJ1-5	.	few	CASTNGLGGGFEQPQHF	TGTGCCAGCACCAATGGTTTAGGAGGGGGTTTTGAACAGCCCCAGCATTTT
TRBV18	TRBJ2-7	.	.	CASSLGGFSYEQYF	TGTGCCAGCTCACTAGGGGGATTCTCCTACGAGCAGTACTTC
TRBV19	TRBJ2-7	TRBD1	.	CASSIGTGSYEQYF	TGTGCCAGTAGTATCGGGACAGGGTCCTACGAGCAGTACTTC
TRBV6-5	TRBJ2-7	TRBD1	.	CASSTERGLLGEQYF	TGTGCCAGCAGCACCGAGAGGGGGCTACTCGGCGAGCAGTACTTC
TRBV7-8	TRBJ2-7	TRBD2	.	CASSLDHGTNYEQYF	TGTGCCAGCAGCTTAGATCACGGGACTAACTACGAGCAGTACTTC
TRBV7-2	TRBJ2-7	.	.	CASSPRSLSYEQYF	TGTGCCAGCAGCCCCCGAAGTCTATCCTACGAGCAGTACTTC
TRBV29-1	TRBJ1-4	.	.	CSVEIGRGVSGKLFF	TGCAGCGTTGAAATCGGACGGGGGGTATCTGGAAAACTGTTTTTT
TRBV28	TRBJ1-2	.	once	CASRGGALYGYTF	TGTGCCAGCAGAGGAGGGGCCCTCTATGGCTACACCTTC
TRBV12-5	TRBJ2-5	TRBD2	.	CASGLSGSAETQYF	TGTGCTAGTGGTTTAAGCGGGAGCGCGGAGACCCAGTACTTC
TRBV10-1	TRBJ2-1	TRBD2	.	CASSRAGLAGHNEQFF	TGCGCCAGCAGTCGAGCGGGACTAGCGGGGCACAATGAGCAGTTCTTC
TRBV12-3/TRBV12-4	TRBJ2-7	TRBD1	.	CASRRTGPYEQYF	TGTGCCAGCAGAAGGACAGGACCCTACGAGCAGTACTTC
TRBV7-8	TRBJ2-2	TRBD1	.	CASRRQGSTGELFF	TGTGCCAGCAGAAGACAGGGAAGCACCGGGGAGCTGTTTTTT
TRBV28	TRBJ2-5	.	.	CASSLLGSVGETQYF	TGTGCCAGCAGTTTATTGGGGAGTGTGGGAGAGACCCAGTACTTC
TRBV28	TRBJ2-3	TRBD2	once	CASSLERDFTDTQYF	TGTGCCAGCAGTTTAGAGCGGGATTTCACAGATACGCAGTATTTT
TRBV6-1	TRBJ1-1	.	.	CASSEFGGTEAFF	TGTGCCAGCAGTGAGTTTGGGGGTACTGAAGCTTTCTTT
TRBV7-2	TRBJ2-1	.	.	CASSLAVLGGSSYNEQFF	TGTGCCAGCAGCTTAGCTGTCTTGGGGGGAAGCTCCTACAATGAGCAGTTCTTC
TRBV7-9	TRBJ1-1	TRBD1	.	CASSFRGILTEAFF	TGTGCCAGCAGCTTCAGGGGGATTCTAACTGAAGCTTTCTTT
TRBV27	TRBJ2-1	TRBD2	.	CASSLSLAGGYNEQFF	TGTGCCAGCAGTTTAAGTCTAGCGGGAGGCTACAATGAGCAGTTCTTC
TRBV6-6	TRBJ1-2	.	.	CASSSNGYTF	TGTGCCAGCAGTTCGAACGGCTACACCTTC
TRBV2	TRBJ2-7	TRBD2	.	CASNLRGLAISEQYF	TGTGCCAGCAACCTGAGGGGACTAGCGATTTCCGAGCAGTACTTC
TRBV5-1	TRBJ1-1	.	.	CASSTRGVEAFF	TGCGCCAGCAGCACAAGGGGAGTTGAAGCTTTCTTT
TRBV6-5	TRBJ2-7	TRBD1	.	CASSFTGQGSYEQYF	TGTGCCAGCAGTTTTACGGGACAGGGCTCCTACGAGCAGTACTTC
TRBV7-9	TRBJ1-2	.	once	CASSLDRAGSYGYTF	TGTGCCAGCAGCTTAGACCGGGCAGGAAGTTATGGCTACACCTTC
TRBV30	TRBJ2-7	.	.	CAWTGQGLSYEQYF	TGTGCCTGGACAGGACAGGGACTATCCTACGAGCAGTACTTC
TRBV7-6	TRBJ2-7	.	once	CASSWMSRRGSSYEQYF	TGTGCCAGCAGCTGGATGTCTCGGCGGGGAAGCTCCTACGAGCAGTACTTC
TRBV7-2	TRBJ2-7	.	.	CASSLNRNEQYF	TGTGCCAGCAGCCTAAATAGGAACGAGCAGTACTTC
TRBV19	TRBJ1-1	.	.	CASSTLYRADTEAFF	TGTGCCAGTAGTACCCTGTACAGGGCGGACACTGAAGCTTTCTTT
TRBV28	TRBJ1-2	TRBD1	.	CASRMTGGGGYTF	TGTGCCAGCAGGATGACAGGGGGCGGTGGCTACACCTTC
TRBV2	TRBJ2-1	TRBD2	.	CASSGETSGREVEQFF	TGTGCCAGCAGCGGGGAGACTAGCGGGAGGGAGGTTGAGCAGTTCTTC
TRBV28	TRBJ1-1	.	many	CASSLRGTGNTEAFF	TGTGCCAGCAGTTTACGAGGTACCGGGAACACTGAAGCTTTCTTT
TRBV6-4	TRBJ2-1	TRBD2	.	CASSVGRLAGANEQFF	TGTGCCAGCAGCGTCGGTAGACTAGCGGGAGCGAATGAGCAGTTCTTC
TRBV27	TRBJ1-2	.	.	CASSSGRWANYGYTF	TGTGCCAGCAGTTCAGGACGGTGGGCTAACTATGGCTACACCTTC
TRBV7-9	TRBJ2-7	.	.	CANGVLYEQYF	TGTGCCAACGGGGTCCTCTACGAGCAGTACTTC
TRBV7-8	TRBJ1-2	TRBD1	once	CASSLAATGDGYGYTF	TGTGCCAGCAGCTTAGCCGCCACAGGGGACGGTTATGGCTACACCTTC
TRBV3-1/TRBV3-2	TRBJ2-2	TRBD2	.	CASSQPSGAGELFF	TGTGCCAGCAGCCAGCCTAGCGGGGCCGGGGAGCTGTTTTTT
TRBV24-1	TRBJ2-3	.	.	CATSDPQGTTDTQYF	TGTGCCACCAGTGATCCACAGGGTACTACAGATACGCAGTATTTT